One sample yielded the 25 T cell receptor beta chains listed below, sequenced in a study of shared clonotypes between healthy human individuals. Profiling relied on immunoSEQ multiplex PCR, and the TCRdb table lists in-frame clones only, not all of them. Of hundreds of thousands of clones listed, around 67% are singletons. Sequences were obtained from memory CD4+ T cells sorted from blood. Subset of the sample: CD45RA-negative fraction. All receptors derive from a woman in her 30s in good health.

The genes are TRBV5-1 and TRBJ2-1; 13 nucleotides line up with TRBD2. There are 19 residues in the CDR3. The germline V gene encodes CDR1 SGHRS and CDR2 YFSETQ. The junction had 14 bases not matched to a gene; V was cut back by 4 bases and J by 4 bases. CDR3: CASSLGLAGAGGRYNEQFF. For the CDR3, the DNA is TGCGCCAGCAGCCTAGGACTAGCGGGAGCGGGGGGAAGGTACAATGAGCAGTTCTTC.

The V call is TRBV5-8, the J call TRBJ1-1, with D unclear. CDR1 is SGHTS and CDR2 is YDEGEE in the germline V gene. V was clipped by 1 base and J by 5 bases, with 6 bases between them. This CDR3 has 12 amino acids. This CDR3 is CASSLIGTEAFF. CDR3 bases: TGTGCCAGCAGCTTGATCGGGACTGAAGCTTTCTTT.

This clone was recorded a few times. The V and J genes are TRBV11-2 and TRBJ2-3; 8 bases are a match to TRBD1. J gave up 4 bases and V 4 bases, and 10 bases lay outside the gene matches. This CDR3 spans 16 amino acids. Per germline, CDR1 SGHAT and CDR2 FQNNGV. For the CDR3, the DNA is TGTGCCAGCAGCTATGGACAGGGTGGGATTTCAGATACGCAGTATTTT. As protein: CASSYGQGGISDTQYF.

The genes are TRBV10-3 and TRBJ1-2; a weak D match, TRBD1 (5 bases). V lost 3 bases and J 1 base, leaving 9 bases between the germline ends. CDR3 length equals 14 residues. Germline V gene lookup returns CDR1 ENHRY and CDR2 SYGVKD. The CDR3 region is CAISEQAGNYGYTF. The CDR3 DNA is TGTGCCATCAGTGAACAGGCCGGTAACTATGGCTACACCTTC.

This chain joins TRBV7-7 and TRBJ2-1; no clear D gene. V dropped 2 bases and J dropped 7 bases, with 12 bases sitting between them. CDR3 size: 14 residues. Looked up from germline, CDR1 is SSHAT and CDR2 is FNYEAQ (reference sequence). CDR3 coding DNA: TGTGCCAGCAGCTTATTAGGGTATGGTAATGAGCAGTTCTTC. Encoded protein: CASSLLGYGNEQFF.

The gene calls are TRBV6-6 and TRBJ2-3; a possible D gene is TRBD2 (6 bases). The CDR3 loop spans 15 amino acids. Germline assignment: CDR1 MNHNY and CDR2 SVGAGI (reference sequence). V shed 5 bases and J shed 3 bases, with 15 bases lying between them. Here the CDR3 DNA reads TGTGCCAGCAGTCAGGACTATCCCCCAACAGATACGCAGTATTTT. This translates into CASSQDYPPTDTQYF.

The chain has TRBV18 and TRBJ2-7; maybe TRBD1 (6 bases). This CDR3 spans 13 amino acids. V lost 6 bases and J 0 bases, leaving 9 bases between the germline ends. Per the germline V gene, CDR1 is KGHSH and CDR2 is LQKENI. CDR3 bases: TGTGCCAGCTCCGGGACAAGCTCCTACGAGCAGTACTTC. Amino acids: CASSGTSSYEQYF.

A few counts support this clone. DNA of the CDR3: TGCAGCGTGCCCCGGACTAGCGGGTATAGCACAGATACGCAGTATTTT. Protein sequence: CSVPRTSGYSTDTQYF. The chain carries TRBV29-1 and TRBJ2-3; 11 bases line up with TRBD2. CDR1 and CDR2 from the germline V gene are SQVTM and ANQGSEA. The CDR3 runs 16 residues. With V trimmed by 6 bases and J by 0 bases, 8 bases remained unmatched.

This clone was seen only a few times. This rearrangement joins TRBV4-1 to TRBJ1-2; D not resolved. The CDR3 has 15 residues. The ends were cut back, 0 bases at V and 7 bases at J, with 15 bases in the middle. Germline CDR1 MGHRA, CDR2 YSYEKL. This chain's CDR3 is CASSQDGRALAGYTF. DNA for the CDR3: TGCGCCAGCAGCCAAGATGGTCGGGCATTAGCTGGCTACACCTTC.

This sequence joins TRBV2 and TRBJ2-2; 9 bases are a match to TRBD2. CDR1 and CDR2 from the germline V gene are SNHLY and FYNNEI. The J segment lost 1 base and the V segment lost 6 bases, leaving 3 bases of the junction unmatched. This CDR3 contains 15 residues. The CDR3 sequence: CASRRAGGNTGELFF. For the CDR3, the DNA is TGTGCCAGCAGGCGAGCGGGGGGGAACACCGGGGAGCTGTTTTTT.

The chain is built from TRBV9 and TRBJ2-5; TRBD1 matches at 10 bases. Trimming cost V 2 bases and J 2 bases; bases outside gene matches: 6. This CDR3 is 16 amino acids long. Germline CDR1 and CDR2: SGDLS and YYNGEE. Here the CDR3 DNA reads TGTGCCAGCAGCGTTTGGGACAGGGGAAATCAAGAGACCCAGTACTTC. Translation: CASSVWDRGNQETQYF.

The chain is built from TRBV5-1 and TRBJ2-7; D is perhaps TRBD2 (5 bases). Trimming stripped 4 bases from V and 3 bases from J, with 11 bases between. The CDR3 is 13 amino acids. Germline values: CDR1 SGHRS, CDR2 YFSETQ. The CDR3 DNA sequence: TGCGCCAGCAGCCCGGCAGAGGGCTACGAGCAGTACTTC. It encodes CASSPAEGYEQYF.

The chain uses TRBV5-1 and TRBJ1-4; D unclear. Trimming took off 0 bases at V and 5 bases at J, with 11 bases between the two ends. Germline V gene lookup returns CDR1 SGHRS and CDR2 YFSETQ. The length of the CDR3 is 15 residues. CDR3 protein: CASSLGQALNEKLFF. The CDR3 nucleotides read TGCGCCAGCAGCTTGGGCCAGGCCTTAAATGAAAAACTGTTTTTT.

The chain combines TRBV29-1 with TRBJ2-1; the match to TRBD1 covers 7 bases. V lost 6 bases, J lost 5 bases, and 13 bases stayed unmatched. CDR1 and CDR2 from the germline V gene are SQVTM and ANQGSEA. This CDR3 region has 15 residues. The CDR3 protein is CSVRAQGSFHNEQFF. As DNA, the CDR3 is TGCAGCGTCCGAGCACAGGGGAGTTTTCACAATGAGCAGTTCTTC.

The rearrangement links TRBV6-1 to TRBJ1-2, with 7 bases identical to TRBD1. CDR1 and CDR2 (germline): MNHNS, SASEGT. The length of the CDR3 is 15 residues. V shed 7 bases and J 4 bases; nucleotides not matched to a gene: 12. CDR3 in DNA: TGTGCCAGCATCTTTAGGGCAGGGGGTTCCTATGGCTACACCTTC. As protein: CASIFRAGGSYGYTF.

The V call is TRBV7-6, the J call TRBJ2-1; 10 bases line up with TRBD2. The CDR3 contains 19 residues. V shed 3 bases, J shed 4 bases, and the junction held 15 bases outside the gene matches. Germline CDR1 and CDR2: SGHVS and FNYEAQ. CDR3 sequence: CASSFGGRLAGGQYNEQFF. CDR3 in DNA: TGTGCCAGCAGCTTTGGGGGGCGGTTAGCGGGAGGACAGTACAATGAGCAGTTCTTC.

CDR3 region: CASGPYLGLAGPENTGELFF. The DNA for the CDR3 is TGTGCCAGCGGCCCCTACCTGGGACTAGCGGGACCGGAAAACACCGGGGAGCTGTTTTTT. The chain has TRBV21-1 and TRBJ2-2; the D call of TRBD2 is as the table states it, not checked on the DNA. TRBV21-1 is shown as a pseudogene. The CDR3 totals 20 residues.

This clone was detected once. CDR3 in amino acids: CASRLGFSYEQYF. The CDR3 bases are TGTGCCAGCAGGTTAGGGTTCTCCTACGAGCAGTACTTC. This rearrangement joins TRBV6-1 to TRBJ2-7; D gene ambiguous. The CDR3 has 13 residues. Trimming stripped 6 bases from V and 0 bases from J, with 9 bases between. Germline V CDR1 and CDR2: MNHNS, SASEGT.

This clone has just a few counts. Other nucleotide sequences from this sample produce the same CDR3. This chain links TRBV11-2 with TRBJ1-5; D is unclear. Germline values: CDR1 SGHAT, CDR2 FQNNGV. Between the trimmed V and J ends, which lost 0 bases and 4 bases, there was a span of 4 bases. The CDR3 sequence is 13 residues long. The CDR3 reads CASSLDGNQPQHF. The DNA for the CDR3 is TGTGCCAGCAGCTTAGATGGGAATCAGCCCCAGCATTTT.

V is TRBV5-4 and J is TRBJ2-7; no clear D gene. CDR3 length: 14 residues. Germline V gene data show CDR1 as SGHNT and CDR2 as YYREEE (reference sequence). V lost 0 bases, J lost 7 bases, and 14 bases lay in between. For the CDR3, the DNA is TGTGCCAGCAGCTTGGGAGGTAGAGGTTGGGAGCAGTACTTC. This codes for CASSLGGRGWEQYF.

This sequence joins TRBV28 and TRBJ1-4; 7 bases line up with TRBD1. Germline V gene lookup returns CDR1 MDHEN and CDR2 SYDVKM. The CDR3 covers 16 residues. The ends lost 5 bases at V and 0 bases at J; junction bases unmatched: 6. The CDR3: CASSPRGGATNEKLFF. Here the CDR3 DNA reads TGTGCCAGCAGTCCCAGGGGGGGCGCAACTAATGAAAAACTGTTTTTT.

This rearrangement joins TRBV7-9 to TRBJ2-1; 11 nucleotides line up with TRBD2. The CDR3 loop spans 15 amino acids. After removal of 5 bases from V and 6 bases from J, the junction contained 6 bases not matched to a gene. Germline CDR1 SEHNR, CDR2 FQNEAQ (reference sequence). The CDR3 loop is CASSQLAGVGNEQFF. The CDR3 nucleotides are TGTGCCAGCAGCCAACTAGCGGGAGTCGGCAATGAGCAGTTCTTC.

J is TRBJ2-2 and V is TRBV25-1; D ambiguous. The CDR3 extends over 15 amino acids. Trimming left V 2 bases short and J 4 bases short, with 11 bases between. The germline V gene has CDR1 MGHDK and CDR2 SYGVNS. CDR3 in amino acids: CASSEANFFTGELFF. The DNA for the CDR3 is TGTGCCAGCAGTGAAGCTAACTTCTTCACCGGGGAGCTGTTTTTT.

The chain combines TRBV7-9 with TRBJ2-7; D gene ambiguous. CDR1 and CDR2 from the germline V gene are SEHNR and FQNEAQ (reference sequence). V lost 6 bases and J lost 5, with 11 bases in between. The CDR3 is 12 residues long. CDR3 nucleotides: TGTGCCAGCAGTAACTCGCCAAACGAGCAGTACTTC. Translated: CASSNSPNEQYF.

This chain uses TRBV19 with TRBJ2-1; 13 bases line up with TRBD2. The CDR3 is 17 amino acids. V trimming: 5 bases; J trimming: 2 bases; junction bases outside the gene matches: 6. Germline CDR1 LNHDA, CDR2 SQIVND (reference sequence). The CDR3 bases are TGTGCCAGTAGTCTTAGGACTAGCGGGAGCACCTACAATGAGCAGTTCTTC. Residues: CASSLRTSGSTYNEQFF.